This T cell receptor beta chain was documented in a study of cytomegalovirus exposure and HLA in healthy donors (dated by TCRdb to the late 2010s). As for the study more broadly: According to an earlier analysis of several hundred of the donors, 150 million to 200 million T cells yielded roughly 100 million unique TCR beta sequences and roughly 280 Gb of sequence data. Around 320 gigabases of sequencing data and 78 million or so unique TCR sequences were included in an early release covering about 620 HLA-typed donors. Of the roughly 410 genotyped donors, less than 85% were placed in the genetic ancestry cluster associated with self-reported Caucasian donors. The study aimed to test whether cataloging public T cell receptors could reveal signatures of past pathogen exposure. The study profiled the T cell repertoires of about 720 subjects by immunosequencing and related them to cytomegalovirus serostatus. In addition to the first cohort of 666 subjects, a separate validation cohort of over 90 different subjects was used. The study combined high-throughput TCR immunosequencing, statistical association of individual TCRs with disease status, and machine learning to predict cytomegalovirus infection status. A later analysis re-analyzed previously published TCR beta repertoires from hundreds of donors and added high-resolution HLA genotyping to study TCR occurrence patterns. Rather than drawing on any new phenotypic data, the later analysis identified candidate immune exposures from TCR beta sequences and the way those sequences occurred across donors. To decide whether each TCR beta V gene segment behaved as functional or pseudogenic, an earlier analysis of approximately 620 of the donors relied on high-throughput TCR beta sequencing. Donor age, sex, ethnicity and CMV serostatus were compiled together with the repertoire data. A later genetic analysis used genome-wide SNP genotypes for about 65% of the roughly 700 donors, treating that subset as a discovery cohort. Every discovery cohort repertoire had been produced on one sequencing platform. Class I and class II HLA loci were covered by the typing at four-digit resolution. Typing coverage differed by locus: A, B, C, DRB1 and DQB1 were typed in roughly 620-640 donors, DQA1 in 500 to 550, DPA1 in 600 to 610, and DPB1 in just under 480. Four to six DR-DQ haplotypes were handled as single units for association and clustering because linkage in the cohort was strong. On average, around 230,000 unique TCR beta nucleotide sequences were sequenced per donor among fewer than 500 genotyped donors of the cohort, with roughly 18% of those sequences being non-productive.

This clone came up once. Its antigen is not yet known. No base-level quality is on record; no much larger clone is a single base apart. The library was built by means of the immunoSEQ multiplex PCR assay. For the multiplex PCR, a mixture combining 60 forward primers for TCR Vbeta segments and 13 reverse primers for TCR Jbeta segments was used. The CDR3 region of rearranged TCR beta genes was amplified from genomic DNA with a multiplex PCR assay. Amplified TCR beta libraries were sequenced as 87-base-pair reads on the Illumina HiSeq System. On the authors' methods: Across the roughly 700 repertoires, a later analysis counted 80 million or so unique TCR beta chains, 9 million to 14 million of which were shared by at least two donors. A nearest-neighbor algorithm error-corrected the raw reads and collapsed the reads into unique sequences, merging closely related sequences to remove PCR and sequencing errors. CDR3 sequences were aligned to IMGT reference sequences to assign V, D and J gene segments. For a sequence to be retained, at least a six-nucleotide match to both a V gene segment and a J gene segment was required. Rearrangements were classified as productive when the CDR3 lacked stop codons and remained in frame with V and J, and all other rearrangements were classified as non-productive. CDR3 was defined by IMGT convention, running from the second conserved V-encoded cysteine to the conserved J-encoded phenylalanine. In an earlier analysis of more than 550 of the donors, sequences lacking an unambiguous match to a single V gene segment were excluded. In an earlier analysis of around 600 of the donors, V segments were called functional above 56.7% productive rearrangements and were called segregating when the between-donor standard deviation exceeded 5%. A statistical classification framework was developed to diagnose cytomegalovirus status using the catalog of TCR beta chain sequences. A later analysis assigned V and J genes by comparing TCR nucleotide sequences with IMGT/GENE-DB human TR gene sequences. A later analysis assigned CDR3 sequences and most-parsimonious VDJ recombination scenarios with the TCRdist pipeline. In a later analysis, each TCR beta chain was defined by its CDR3 amino acid sequence together with its V-gene family, and reads without a unique V-gene family were excluded. In a later analysis, 500 to 700 highly shared, low-generation-probability nucleotide sequences were removed to address suspected cross-contamination and a sequencing artifact. In a later analysis, a clonal expansion index was calculated for each public chain from normalized within-repertoire ranks of inferred template counts. Generation probabilities in a later analysis came from a VDJ recombination model fitted to out-of-frame rearrangements, and those results were checked against IGoR. A later analysis scored TCR-TCR, TCR-HLA and TCR-CMV co-occurrence with hypergeometric tests, applying a repertoire-size bias correction to TCR pairs. To estimate false discovery rates, a later analysis permuted the HLA or CMV assignments 20 times. A later analysis grouped co-occurring TCRs with DBSCAN, adding TCRdist sequence similarity when clustering within HLA-allele-positive subsets. For co-occurrence clustering, repertoires with fewer than 30,000 or more than 120,000 public chains were excluded, along with roughly five repertoires with anomalous nucleotide sharing. In its TCRdb copy, this immuneACCESS table keeps in-frame sequences only and misses some clones. Where compared with another copy, unresolved V genes explain less than half of these, and the others have no known cause. The DNA gave D and trimming, while V, J and clone size come from that table. For this sample the table gives some 170,000 clones, of which over 75% were detected only once. The ten largest clones represent 4.3% of the sample.

The cohort was made up of around 720 healthy bone marrow donors. Cohort members were all nominally healthy when sampled, although unrecorded immune exposures were likely present. The donor tested CMV seronegative, placing the donor among the 350 to 400 seronegative members of the cohort. A peripheral blood sample was collected from each donor, and TCR beta sequencing was performed on peripheral blood mononuclear cells. Genomic DNA was extracted from the blood cell samples with the Qiagen DNeasy Blood Extraction Kit. Study-wide findings and limitations: The cohort was sequenced for TCR beta chains only, and without alpha or paired-chain data the features that could be detected were limited. A few of the identified cytomegalovirus-associated TCR beta chains were confirmed in vitro to be specific for cytomegalovirus antigens. Correlated functional status among segregating V segments might be attributable to linkage disequilibrium, but an unknown experimental factor could not be ruled out. In a later analysis, TCR association rates were found to vary across HLA loci, with the most associated TCRs seen for DRB1 alleles and the fewest for HLA-C alleles. Presence/absence analyses assumed roughly uniform sequencing depth across donors, an assumption that may not hold. In a later genetic analysis, fewer N-insertions in productive TCRs were reported among donors in an Asian-associated ancestry cluster than the approximately 630-donor mean. A later genetic analysis associated a missense DCLRE1C variant with V-gene and J-gene trimming of TCR beta chains, and an independent cohort replicated the association. In a later analysis, HLA-associated TCR beta chains showed more clonal expansion and lower generation probabilities than non-associated chains that were equally common. Because HLA typing was unavailable for some donors at each locus, only the typed subset was used in association tests. The study listed 150 to 200 TCR beta chains as associated with cytomegalovirus. A cluster of highly shared sequence variants was judged likely to be a technical artifact of the sequencing pipeline. A further reported finding was that TCR beta sequences accurately predicted the HLA-A and HLA-B alleles for most subjects in the first cohort. According to the authors, the approach could potentially be generalized to other disease states and immunological phenotypes. Assigning TCR associations to individual alleles was difficult when HLA alleles, especially DR and DQ, strongly co-occurred. In a later analysis, most CMV-associated TCR beta chains were found to appear HLA-restricted, with HLA associations seemingly driven largely by CMV exposure. Because counts were too low, more than 15 rarely observed V segments, including chromosome 9 orphons, were left out of the earlier analysis of a few hundred of the donors. At a false discovery rate of 0.05, a later analysis linked about 16,000 TCR beta sequences to specific HLA alleles. For the cohort, immune exposure information was limited to CMV serostatus. Most TCR sequences were observed very rarely across donors, whereas some public TCRs were present in many individuals. An earlier analysis of around 500 of the donors showed that most TCR beta V segments appeared in productive rearrangements either about 87% or about 30% of the time, which broadly matched IMGT annotations. In both the original and validation cohorts, the classifier was reported to diagnose cytomegalovirus status with high specificity and sensitivity. Several of the top co-occurrence clusters appeared to be linked to parvovirus B19, influenza, CMV and Epstein-Barr virus, according to a later analysis.

Sequencing was done on a sample of PBMCs. The sequence was obtained from a man in his forties or fifties in good health and CMV-seronegative.

CDR3 region: CASSTRDRYTSEAFF. The DNA is TGTGCCAGCAGTACACGGGACAGATACACATCTGAAGCTTTCTTT. The sequence joins TRBV6-5 to TRBJ1-1; TRBD1 lines up with 7 middle nucleotides. Trimming removed 5 bases from V and 6 bases from J; the gene matches leave 12 bases unexplained. The CDR3 has 15 amino acids, counting the end cysteine and phenylalanine. The kept DNA is CDR3 alone, 45 bases in frame from the first base. Via the germline V gene, CDR1 is MNHEY and CDR2 SVGAGI.